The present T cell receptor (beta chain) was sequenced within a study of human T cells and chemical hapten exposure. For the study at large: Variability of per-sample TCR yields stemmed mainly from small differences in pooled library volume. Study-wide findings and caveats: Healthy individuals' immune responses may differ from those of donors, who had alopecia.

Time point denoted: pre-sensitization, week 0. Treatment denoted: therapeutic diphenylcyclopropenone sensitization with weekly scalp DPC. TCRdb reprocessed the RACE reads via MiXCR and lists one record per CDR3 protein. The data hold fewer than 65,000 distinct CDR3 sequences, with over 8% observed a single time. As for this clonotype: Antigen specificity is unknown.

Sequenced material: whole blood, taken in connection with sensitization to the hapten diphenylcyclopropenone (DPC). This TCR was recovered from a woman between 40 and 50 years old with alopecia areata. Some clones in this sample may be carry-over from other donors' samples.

In DNA form, the CDR3 reads TGTGCCAGCAGCATAAGACAGGGGAATCAGCCCCAGCATTTT. Encoded protein: CASSIRQGNQPQHF. The chain combines TRBV12-3 or TRBV12-4 with TRBJ1-5, with TRBD1 matching over 8 bases. Germline trimming cut 6 bases from V and 4 bases from J; bases unmatched to any gene: 5. This CDR3 is 14 amino acids long.